This T cell receptor (beta chain) was captured by sequencing in a study of chemoradiotherapy in HPV16-positive cancers. About the study: Candidate HPV-specific clones and shared TCR motifs came from two HPV16-positive patients.

Libraries were prepared by immunoSEQ multiplex PCR; TCRdb keeps only in-frame clonotypes and omits some of them. The sample contains roughly 10,000 clones, about 80% of which appear only once. General study findings and limits: HPV-specific T cells were functionally defined from only a couple of HPV16-positive patients.

With respect to this clone: Antigen: not known.

Over chemoradiotherapy, repertoires were sampled more than once. The starting material was tumor tissue, obtained from a patient who underwent chemoradiotherapy. The receptor was derived from a human donor with HPV-associated anogenital cancer.

The CDR3 sequence is CASSLFSDTDTQYF. The DNA for the CDR3 is TGTGCCAGCAGCTTATTTTCAGACACAGATACGCAGTATTTT. The rearrangement uses TRBV7-9 and TRBJ2-3; D not certain. The CDR3 spans 14 residues. Deletions cut 2 bases from V and 2 bases from J, with 8 bases between. Germline CDR1 and CDR2: SEHNR and FQNEAQ (reference sequence).